The sequence of this TCR beta chain was determined in a study of identical twins. The V gene lost 4 bases and the J gene lost 3 bases, with 11 bases spanning the gap. The CDR3 length is 14 residues. The germline V gene has CDR1 MNHNS and CDR2 SASEGT. TCRdb processed the 5' RACE reads anew with MiXCR; each CDR3 protein has one entry. The profile shows a few hundred thousand distinct CDR3 sequences, 24% of them singletons. Turning to this clonotype: The antigen is not known.

Study-wide points: Excess twin sharing in beta out-of-frame sequences was weaker. Out-of-frame alpha sequences that twins shared showed excess low generation probability. Invariant MAIT and iNKT cells are populations that could partly confound zero-insertion analyses.

This sample also appeared in a second study, on T cells expressing NK-cell markers. This second study says: TCR beta repertoires came from sorted CD3+CD56+NKG2C+, CD3+CD56+NKG2C- and CD3+CD56-NKG2C+ T cells.

This chain uses TRBV6-1 with TRBJ2-3, with a weak D call TRBD1 (6 bases). This receptor was taken from a woman between 18 and 29 years old in good health. The sequenced sample consisted of CD4+ T cells sorted from blood. In DNA, the CDR3 is TGTGCCAGCAGTGGTAACAGGGTAACAGATACGCAGTATTTT. Translation gives CASSGNRVTDTQYF.